The rows below give T cell receptor beta chains drawn from one sample of a study of cytomegalovirus exposure and HLA in healthy donors. Repertoires were generated with immunoSEQ multiplex PCR, while TCRdb's copy carries only in-frame clones and drops some. The data contain under 200,000 clones, about 81% of them seen just once; the ten biggest clones take up around 1.2%. The sequencing input was PBMCs. These receptors all stem from a woman aged 25 to 39 in good health and CMV-seronegative. CDR3s include the opening cysteine and the closing phenylalanine or tryptophan. Some rows have no size entry. The others give once, few or many, or a class for an expanded clone.

.	TRBV29-1	TRBJ1-2	CSVEARTGRVNGYTF
.	TRBV2	TRBJ1-3	CASSGGVLGNTIYF
.	TRBV28	TRBJ2-3	CASSVQRGGRTDTQYF
.	TRBV18	TRBJ2-7	CASSPSGTGPGYEQYF
.	TRBV2	TRBJ2-7	CASSDQGGVPYEQYF
.	TRBV7-6	TRBJ2-5	CASSARDYQETQYF
.	TRBV4-1	TRBJ1-1	CASSQGQGNTEAFF
.	TRBV18	TRBJ1-5	CASSPADNQPQHF
.	TRBV5-8	TRBJ2-3	CASSLQGDTQYF
.	TRBV6-5	TRBJ2-7	CASSYPSSGEGEQYF
.	TRBV5-1	TRBJ2-1	CASSLLAGNNEQFF
.	TRBV7-2	TRBJ1-3	CASSRDWRSGNTIYF
.	TRBV30	TRBJ1-5	CAWRHRGSNQPQHF
.	TRBV9	TRBJ2-7	CASSAGGQSSYEQYF
.	TRBV9	TRBJ2-2	CASREINTGELFF
.	TRBV5-4	TRBJ2-7	CASSRDSYEQYF
.	TRBV28	TRBJ2-7	CASGDSSTYEQYF
.	TRBV27	TRBJ2-7	CASSLLTGLAFDEQYF
.	TRBV5-6	TRBJ2-1	CASSGGTGSYNEQFF
.	TRBV5-1	TRBJ1-3	CASSLAPVTAYSGNTIYF
.	TRBV5-1	TRBJ2-5	CASSLRRGGQETQYF
.	TRBV19	TRBJ1-1	CASSRRNTEAFF
.	TRBV5-4	TRBJ2-7	CASSSETGTYEQYF
.	TRBV2	TRBJ2-1	CARGREKYNEQFF
.	TRBV18	TRBJ1-2	CASSKDRENDGYTF
.	TRBV27	TRBJ1-2	CASSSQPRQSNYGYTF
.	TRBV7-2	TRBJ1-2	CASSRQQGPNYGYTF
.	TRBV12-5	TRBJ2-7	CASMVRRTSGSSYEQYF
.	TRBV5-4	TRBJ1-1	CASSLASGRGMNTEAFF
.	TRBV7-9	TRBJ2-7	CASSQIYEQYF
.	TRBV29-1	TRBJ2-5	CSVVSGGSQETQYF
.	TRBV28	TRBJ2-7	CASNIRDWVDEQYF
.	TRBV20-1	TRBJ1-2	CSAERDYGYTF
.	TRBV18	TRBJ1-5	CASSPGTGNQPQHF
.	TRBV30	TRBJ2-3	CAWTGTGGIDTQYF
.	TRBV6-1	TRBJ2-3	CASKERGPDTQYF
few	TRBV4-1	TRBJ1-2	CASSLSQGQSYGYTF
.	TRBV5-4	TRBJ1-2	CASSSQQVAGGYTF
few	TRBV23-1	TRBJ1-5	CASSQGGLSYSNQPQHF
.	TRBV2	TRBJ2-5	CASRKGPAGVETQYF
.	TRBV5-1	TRBJ1-1	CASSFNGQPIGAFF
.	TRBV9	TRBJ2-1	CASSVDAREGYNEQFF
.	TRBV28	TRBJ1-5	CASRKVTGGVNQPQHF
.	TRBV18	TRBJ1-5	CASSLAEGGQPQHF
once	TRBV18	TRBJ1-6	CASSPDGQNSPLHF
.	TRBV18	TRBJ2-5	CASSPGQGETQYF
.	TRBV19	TRBJ1-2	CASSSSRVGNYGYTF
.	TRBV28	TRBJ1-5	CASSFGGPANSNQPQHF
.	TRBV27	TRBJ2-5	CASSLWGGSQETQYF
.	TRBV28	TRBJ1-5	CASSLGGVSNQPQHF
few	TRBV6-6	TRBJ2-7	CASGQTSGYEQYF
few	TRBV18	TRBJ1-5	CASSPGQANQPQHF
few	TRBV10-3	TRBJ1-1	CAISLQGAGTEAFF
.	TRBV5-1	TRBJ2-3	CASSLGGRGDTQYF